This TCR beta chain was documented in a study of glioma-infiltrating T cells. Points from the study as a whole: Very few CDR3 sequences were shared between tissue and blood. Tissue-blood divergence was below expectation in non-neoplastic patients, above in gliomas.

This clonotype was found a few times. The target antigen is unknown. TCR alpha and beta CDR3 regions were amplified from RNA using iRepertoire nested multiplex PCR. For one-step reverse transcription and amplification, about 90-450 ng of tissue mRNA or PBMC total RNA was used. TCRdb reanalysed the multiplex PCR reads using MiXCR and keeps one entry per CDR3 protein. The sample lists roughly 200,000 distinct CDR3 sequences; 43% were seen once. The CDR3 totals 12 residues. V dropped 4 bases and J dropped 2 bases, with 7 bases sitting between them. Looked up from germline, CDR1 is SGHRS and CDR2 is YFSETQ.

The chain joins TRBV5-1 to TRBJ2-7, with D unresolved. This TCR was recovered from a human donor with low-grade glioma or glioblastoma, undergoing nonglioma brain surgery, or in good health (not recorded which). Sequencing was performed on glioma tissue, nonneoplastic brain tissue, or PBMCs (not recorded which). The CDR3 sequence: CASSATPYEQYF. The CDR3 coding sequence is TGCGCCAGCAGCGCCACTCCCTACGAGCAGTACTTC. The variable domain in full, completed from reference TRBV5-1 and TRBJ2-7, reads KAGVTQTPRYLIKTRGQQVTLSCSPISGHRSVSWYQQTPGQGLQFLFEYFSETQRNKGNFPGRFSGRQFSNSRSEMNVSTLELGDSALYLCASSATPYEQYFGPGTRLTVT.